This T cell receptor (beta chain) was identified during a study of T cell repertoires in cytomegalovirus infection. Study as a whole: Indicated by public TCR beta signatures were CMV infection and matching HLA type. Overall study results and limits: Cumulative frequency of public TCR beta families picked out carriers of CMV plus the relevant HLA. It was HLA-C-restricted CMV-specific TCR beta clonotypes that dominated the response ex vivo.

The CDR3 spans 12 residues. The ends were cut back, 11 bases at V and 2 bases at J, with 10 bases in the middle. From germline, CDR1 is LNHNV and CDR2 YYDKDF (reference sequence). This clonotype was seen more than once but under ten times. The antigen is unknown. TCRdb re-called the reads with MiXCR, one entry per CDR3 protein. The sample carries approximately 170,000 distinct CDR3 sequences, around 14% recorded once. This clonotype was obtained from a human donor in good health (CMV status not recorded). Some clones in this sample may be carry-over from other donors' samples. The chain has TRBV15 and TRBJ1-5, with D unclear. Input material: PBMCs. In DNA form, the CDR3 reads TGTGCCTCTTCAGCGGGCAATCAGCCCCAGCATTTT. Translation gives CASSAGNQPQHF.